This T cell receptor (beta chain) was identified in a study of blood T cell repertoires in COVID-19. Study summary: The origin of the acute and convalescent COVID-19 samples was the United States, Italy and Spain.

This clone has just a few counts. Seattle researchers signed up patients amid active infection and tracked them longitudinally. Some clones are missing from TCRdb's copy, which holds only in-frame ones; the method was immunoSEQ multiplex PCR. The sample lists 250,000 to 350,000 clones, roughly 83% seen once, with more than 1.1% in the top ten. This CDR3 contains 17 residues. V shed 2 bases and J 4 bases; nucleotides not matched to a gene: 12. Germline V gene sequence: CDR1 ENHRY, CDR2 SYGVKD. This chain uses TRBV10-3 with TRBJ2-5, with 8 bases matching TRBD2. This TCR derives from a human donor with COVID-19, enrolled during active disease. The donor label of this sample is uncertain. What was sequenced was peripheral blood. The CDR3: CAISEPRMSGRAETQYF. CDR3 bases: TGTGCCATCAGTGAGCCCCGGATGAGCGGGAGAGCAGAGACCCAGTACTTC.